The following is a T cell receptor beta chain sequence with its context. Investigators reverse transcribed all isolated RNA, so they sequenced expressed TCRB transcripts. Profiled with immunoSEQ multiplex PCR; TCRdb holds only in-frame clones, not every one. This sample has fewer than 400,000 clones; around 8% occur once, and the top ten carry 0.44%. Trimming took 4 bases from V and 0 from J, leaving 13 bases between them. This CDR3 comprises 17 residues. From germline, CDR1 is SEHNR and CDR2 FQNEAQ (reference sequence). The data originate from a study of beta chain features in type 1 diabetes. V and J are TRBV7-9 and TRBJ2-6; possibly TRBD2 for D (5 bases). This clonotype originated in a woman between 18 and 29 years old in good health. The specimen sequenced was central memory CD4+ T cells from blood. CDR3 DNA sequence: TGTGCCAGCAGCTCCCCGCTAGCTTTCTCTGGGGCCAACGTCCTGACTTTC. Translated: CASSSPLAFSGANVLTF.